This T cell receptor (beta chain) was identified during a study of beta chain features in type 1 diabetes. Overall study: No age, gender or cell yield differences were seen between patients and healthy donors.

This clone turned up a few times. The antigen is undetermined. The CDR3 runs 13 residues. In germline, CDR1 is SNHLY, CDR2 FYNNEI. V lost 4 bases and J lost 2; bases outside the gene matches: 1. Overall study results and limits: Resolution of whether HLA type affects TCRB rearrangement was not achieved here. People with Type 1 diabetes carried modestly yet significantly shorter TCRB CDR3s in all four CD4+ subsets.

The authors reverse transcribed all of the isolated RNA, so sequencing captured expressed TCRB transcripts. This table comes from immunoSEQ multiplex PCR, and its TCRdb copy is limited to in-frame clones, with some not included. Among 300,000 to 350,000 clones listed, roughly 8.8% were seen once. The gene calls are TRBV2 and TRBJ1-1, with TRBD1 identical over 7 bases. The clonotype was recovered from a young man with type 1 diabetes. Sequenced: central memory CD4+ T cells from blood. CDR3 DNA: TGTGCCAGCAGTGGGGACAGTAACACTGAAGCTTTCTTT. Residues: CASSGDSNTEAFF.